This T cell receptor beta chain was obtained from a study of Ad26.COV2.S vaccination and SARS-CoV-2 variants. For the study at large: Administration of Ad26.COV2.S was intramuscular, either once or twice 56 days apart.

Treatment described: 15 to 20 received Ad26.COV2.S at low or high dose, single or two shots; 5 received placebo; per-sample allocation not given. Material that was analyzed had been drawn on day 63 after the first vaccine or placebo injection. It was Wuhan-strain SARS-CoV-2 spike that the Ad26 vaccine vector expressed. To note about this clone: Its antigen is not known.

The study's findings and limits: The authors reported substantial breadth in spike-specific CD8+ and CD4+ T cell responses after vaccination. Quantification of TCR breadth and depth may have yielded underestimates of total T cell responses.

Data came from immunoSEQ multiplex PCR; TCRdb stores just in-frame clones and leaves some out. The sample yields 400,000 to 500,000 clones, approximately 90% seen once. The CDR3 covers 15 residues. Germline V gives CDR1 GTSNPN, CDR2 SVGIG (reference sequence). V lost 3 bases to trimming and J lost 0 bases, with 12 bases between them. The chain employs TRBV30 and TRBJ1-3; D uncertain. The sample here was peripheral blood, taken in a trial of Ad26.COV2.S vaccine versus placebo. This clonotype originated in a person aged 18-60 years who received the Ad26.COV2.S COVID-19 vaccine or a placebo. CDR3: CAWSSNAYSGNTIYF. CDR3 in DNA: TGTGCCTGGAGCTCAAACGCTTACTCTGGAAACACCATATATTTT. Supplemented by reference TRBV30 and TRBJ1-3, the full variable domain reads SQTIHQWPATLVQPVGSPLSLECTVEGTSNPNLYWYRQAAGRGLQLLFYSVGIGQISSEVPQNLSASRPQDRQFILSSKKLLLSDSGFYLCAWSSNAYSGNTIYFGEGSWLTVV.